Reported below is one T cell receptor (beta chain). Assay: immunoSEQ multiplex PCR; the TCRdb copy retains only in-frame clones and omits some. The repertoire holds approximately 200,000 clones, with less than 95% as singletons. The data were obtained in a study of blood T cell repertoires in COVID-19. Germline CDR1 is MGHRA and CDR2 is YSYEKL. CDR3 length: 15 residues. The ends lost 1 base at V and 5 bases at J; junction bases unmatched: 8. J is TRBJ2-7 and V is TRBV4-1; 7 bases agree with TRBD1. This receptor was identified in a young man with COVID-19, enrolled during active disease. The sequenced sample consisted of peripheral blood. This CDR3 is CASSQGRNRGHEQYF. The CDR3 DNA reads TGCGCCAGCAGCCAAGGACGCAACAGGGGCCACGAGCAGTACTTC.